This T cell receptor (beta chain) was observed in a study of T cell clonality in common variable immunodeficiency. Study results and limitations: Reportedly, TCR beta sequences from common variable immunodeficiency showed fewer deletions and N-nucleotide insertions.

TCRdb keeps only in-frame clones here, not all; method: immunoSEQ multiplex PCR. This sample comprises around 5,300 clones, none seen once only. For at least one year, all CVID subjects received replacement immunoglobulin. Looked up from germline, CDR1 is SGHNT and CDR2 is YENEEA. This CDR3 has 13 amino acids. V shed 5 bases and J shed 5 bases, with 10 bases lying between them. This clone was recorded many times. Its cognate antigen is unknown. The read halts 3 residues ahead of the CDR3 end, with the missing end drawn from the germline J gene. The specimen sequenced was peripheral blood mononuclear cells. This receptor was taken from a human donor with common variable immunodeficiency. The chain recombines TRBV11-3 with TRBJ2-1; D gene uncertain. The sequenced CDR3 bases are TGTGCCAGCAGCCCGAATCGGGACAATGAG. Its protein is CASSPNRDNE. The CDR3 in its entirety is CASSPNRDNEQFF.